One T cell receptor beta chain is described in this entry. Its antigen is currently unknown. The sample belongs to a study of T cell repertoires in cytomegalovirus infection. At the level of the study: Recently identified HLA-C-restricted CMV epitopes were among the peptides used. Regarding the study as a whole: The ex vivo response was dominated by HLA-C-restricted CMV-specific TCR beta clonotypes.

TCRdb itself ran the reads through MiXCR, one entry per CDR3 protein. The table has roughly 180,000 distinct CDR3 sequences, about 20% seen once. The CDR3 is 15 residues long. Trimming stripped 0 bases from V and 5 bases from J, with 11 bases between. Per germline, CDR1 SGHAT and CDR2 FQNNGV. The chain uses TRBV11-2 and TRBJ1-5; D remains unclear. This specimen consisted of CD8+ T cells from cultured PBMCs, obtained from culture after CMV antigen stimulation. This TCR came from a human donor in good health (CMV status not recorded). Some clones in this sample may be carry-over from other donors' samples. In DNA form, the CDR3 reads TGTGCCAGCAGCTTAGATGGCAGCCTTTATCAGCCCCAGCATTTT. Encoded protein: CASSLDGSLYQPQHF.